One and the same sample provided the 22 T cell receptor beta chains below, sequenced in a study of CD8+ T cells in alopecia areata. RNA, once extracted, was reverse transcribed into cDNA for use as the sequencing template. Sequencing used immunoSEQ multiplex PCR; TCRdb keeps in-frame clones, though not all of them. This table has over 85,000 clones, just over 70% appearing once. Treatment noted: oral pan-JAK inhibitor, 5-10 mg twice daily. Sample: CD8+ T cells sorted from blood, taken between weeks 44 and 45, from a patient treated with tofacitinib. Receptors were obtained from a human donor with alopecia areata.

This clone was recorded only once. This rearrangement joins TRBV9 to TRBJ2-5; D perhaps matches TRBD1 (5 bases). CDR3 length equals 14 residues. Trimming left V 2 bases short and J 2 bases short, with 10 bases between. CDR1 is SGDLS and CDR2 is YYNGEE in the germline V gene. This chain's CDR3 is CASSVTGSQETQYF. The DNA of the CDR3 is TGTGCCAGCAGCGTTACAGGTTCGCAAGAGACCCAGTACTTC.

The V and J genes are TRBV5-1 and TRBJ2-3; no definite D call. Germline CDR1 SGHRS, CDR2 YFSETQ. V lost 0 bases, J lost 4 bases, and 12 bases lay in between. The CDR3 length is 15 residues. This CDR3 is CASSLASSFADTQYF. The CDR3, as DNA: TGCGCCAGCAGCTTGGCTAGTTCTTTTGCAGATACGCAGTATTTT.

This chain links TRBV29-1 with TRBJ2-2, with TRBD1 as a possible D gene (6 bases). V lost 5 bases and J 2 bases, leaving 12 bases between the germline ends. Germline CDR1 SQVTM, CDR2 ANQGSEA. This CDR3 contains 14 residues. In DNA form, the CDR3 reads TGCAGCGTTACCGGGACAATCAACACCGGGGAGCTGTTTTTT. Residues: CSVTGTINTGELFF.

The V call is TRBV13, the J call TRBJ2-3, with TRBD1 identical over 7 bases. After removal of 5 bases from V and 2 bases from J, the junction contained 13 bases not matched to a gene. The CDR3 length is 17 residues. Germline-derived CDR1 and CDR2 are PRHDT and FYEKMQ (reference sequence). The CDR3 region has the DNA TGTGCCAGCAGCCAAACATACCGGGACAGCTTCACAGATACGCAGTATTTT. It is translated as CASSQTYRDSFTDTQYF. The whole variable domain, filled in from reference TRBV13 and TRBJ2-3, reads AAGVIQSPRHLIKEKRETATLKCYPIPRHDTVYWYQQGPGQDPQFLISFYEKMQSDKGSIPDRFSAQQFSDYHSELNMSSLELGDSALYFCASSQTYRDSFTDTQYFGPGTRLTVL.

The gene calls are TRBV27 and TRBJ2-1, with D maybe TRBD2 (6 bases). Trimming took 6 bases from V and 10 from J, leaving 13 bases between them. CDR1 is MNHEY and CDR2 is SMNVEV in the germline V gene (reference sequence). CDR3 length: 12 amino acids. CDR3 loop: CASSLSRGEQFF. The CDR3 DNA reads TGTGCCAGCAGCTTGTCGCGGGGCGAGCAGTTCTTC.

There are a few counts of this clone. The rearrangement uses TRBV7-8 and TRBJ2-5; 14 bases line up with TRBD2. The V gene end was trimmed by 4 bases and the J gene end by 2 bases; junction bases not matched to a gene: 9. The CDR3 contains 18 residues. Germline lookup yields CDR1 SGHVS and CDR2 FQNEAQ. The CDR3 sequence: CASSSGLAGGILQETQYF. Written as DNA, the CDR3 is TGTGCCAGCAGCTCTGGACTAGCGGGGGGCATCTTACAAGAGACCCAGTACTTC.

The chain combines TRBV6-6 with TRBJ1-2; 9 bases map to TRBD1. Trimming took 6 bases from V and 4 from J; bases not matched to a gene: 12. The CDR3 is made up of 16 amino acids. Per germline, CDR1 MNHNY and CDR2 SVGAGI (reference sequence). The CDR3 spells CASRGTTGGAFYGYTF. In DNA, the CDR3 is TGTGCCAGCAGAGGGACTACAGGGGGCGCGTTCTATGGCTACACCTTC.

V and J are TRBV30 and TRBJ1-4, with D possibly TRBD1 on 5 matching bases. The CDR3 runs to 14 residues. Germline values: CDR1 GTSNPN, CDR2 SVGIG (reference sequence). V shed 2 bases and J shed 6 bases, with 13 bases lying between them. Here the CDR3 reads CAWSTRGWDEKLFF. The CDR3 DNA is TGTGCCTGGAGTACCCGGGGGTGGGATGAAAAACTGTTTTTT.

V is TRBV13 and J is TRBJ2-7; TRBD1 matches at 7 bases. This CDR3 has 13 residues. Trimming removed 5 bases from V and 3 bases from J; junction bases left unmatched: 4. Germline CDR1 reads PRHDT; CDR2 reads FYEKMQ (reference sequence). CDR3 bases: TGTGCCAGCAGCACGGGACAGAGCTACGAGCAGTACTTC. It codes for CASSTGQSYEQYF.

The CDR3 coding sequence is TGTGCCAGCAGCCCTAGCGGGGGCACAGATACGCAGTATTTT. It yields the protein CASSPSGGTDTQYF. The chain links TRBV7-3 to TRBJ2-3; 9 nucleotides agree with TRBD2. The germline V gene encodes CDR1 SGHTA and CDR2 FQGTGA. The J segment lost 1 base and the V segment lost 5 bases, leaving 1 base of the junction unmatched. CDR3 size: 14 residues. Together with reference TRBV7-3 and TRBJ2-3, the CDR3 gives the full variable domain: GAGVSQTPSNKVTEKGKYVELRCDPISGHTALYWYRQSLGQGPEFLIYFQGTGAADDSGLPNDRFFAVRPEGSVSTLKIQRTERGDSAVYLCASSPSGGTDTQYFGPGTRLTVL.

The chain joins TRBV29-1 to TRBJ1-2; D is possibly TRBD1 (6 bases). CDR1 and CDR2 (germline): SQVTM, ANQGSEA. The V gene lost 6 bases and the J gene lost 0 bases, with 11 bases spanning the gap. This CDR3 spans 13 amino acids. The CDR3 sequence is CSVRDNPNYGYTF. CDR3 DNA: TGCAGCGTCCGGGACAACCCTAACTATGGCTACACCTTC. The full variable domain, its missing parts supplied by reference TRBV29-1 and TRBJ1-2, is SAVISQKPSRDICQRGTSLTIQCQVDSQVTMMFWYRQQPGQSLTLIATANQGSEATYESGFVIDKFPISRPNLTFSTLTVSNMSPEDSSIYLCSVRDNPNYGYTFGSGTRLTVV.

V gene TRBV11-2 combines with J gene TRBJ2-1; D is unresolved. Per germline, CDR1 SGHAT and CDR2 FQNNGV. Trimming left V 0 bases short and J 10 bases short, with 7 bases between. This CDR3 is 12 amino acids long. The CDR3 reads CASSLDGVEQFF. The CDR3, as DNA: TGTGCCAGCAGCTTAGATGGGGTGGAGCAGTTCTTC.

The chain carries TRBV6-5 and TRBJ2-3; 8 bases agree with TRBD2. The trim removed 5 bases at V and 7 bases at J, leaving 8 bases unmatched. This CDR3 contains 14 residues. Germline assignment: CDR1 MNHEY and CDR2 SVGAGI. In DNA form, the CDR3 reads TGTGCCAGCAGTCAGCGGGAGCTAATGAATACGCAGTATTTT. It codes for CASSQRELMNTQYF.

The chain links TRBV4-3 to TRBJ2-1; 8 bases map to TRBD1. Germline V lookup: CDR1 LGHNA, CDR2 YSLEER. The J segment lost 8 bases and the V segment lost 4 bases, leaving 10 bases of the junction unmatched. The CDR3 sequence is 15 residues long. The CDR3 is CASSLGVGQGDEQFF. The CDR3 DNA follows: TGCGCCAGCAGCCTCGGGGTAGGACAGGGAGATGAGCAGTTCTTC.

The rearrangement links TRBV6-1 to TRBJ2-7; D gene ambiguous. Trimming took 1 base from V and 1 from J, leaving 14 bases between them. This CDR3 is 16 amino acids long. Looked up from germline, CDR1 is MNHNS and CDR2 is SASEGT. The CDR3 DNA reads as TGTGCCAGCAGTGAAGGGAAGCAGGTACGATCCTACGAGCAGTACTTC. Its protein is CASSEGKQVRSYEQYF.

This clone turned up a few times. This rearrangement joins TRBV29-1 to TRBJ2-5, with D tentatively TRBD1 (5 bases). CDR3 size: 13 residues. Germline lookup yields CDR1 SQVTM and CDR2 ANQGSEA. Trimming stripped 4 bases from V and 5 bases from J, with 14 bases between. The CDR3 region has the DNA TGCAGCGTTGTAAGGGGTGGGGTGGAGACCCAGTACTTC. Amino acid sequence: CSVVRGGVETQYF.

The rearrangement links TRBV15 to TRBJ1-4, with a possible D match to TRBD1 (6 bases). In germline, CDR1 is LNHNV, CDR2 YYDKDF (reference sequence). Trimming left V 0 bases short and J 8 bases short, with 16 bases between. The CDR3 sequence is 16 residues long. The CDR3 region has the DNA TGTGCCACCAGCAGAGAGAAGGGGGGTTTACCCGAAAAACTGTTTTTT. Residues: CATSREKGGLPEKLFF.

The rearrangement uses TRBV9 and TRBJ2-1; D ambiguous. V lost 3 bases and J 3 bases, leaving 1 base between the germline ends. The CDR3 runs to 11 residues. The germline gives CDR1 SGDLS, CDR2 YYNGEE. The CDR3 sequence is CASSGYNEQFF. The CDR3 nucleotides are TGTGCCAGCAGCGGCTACAATGAGCAGTTCTTC.

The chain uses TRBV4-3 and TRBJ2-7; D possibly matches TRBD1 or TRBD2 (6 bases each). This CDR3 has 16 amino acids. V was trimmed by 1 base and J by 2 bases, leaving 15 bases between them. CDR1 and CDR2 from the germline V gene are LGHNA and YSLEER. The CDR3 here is CASSQGGRGAAYEQYF. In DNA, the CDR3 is TGCGCCAGCAGCCAAGGAGGAAGGGGGGCGGCCTACGAGCAGTACTTC.

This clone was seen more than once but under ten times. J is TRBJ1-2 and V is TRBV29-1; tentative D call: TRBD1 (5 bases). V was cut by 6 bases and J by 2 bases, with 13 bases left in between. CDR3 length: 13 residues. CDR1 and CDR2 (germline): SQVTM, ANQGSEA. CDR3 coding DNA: TGCAGCGTCCGGGGGAACGCCAACTATGGCTACACCTTC. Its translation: CSVRGNANYGYTF.

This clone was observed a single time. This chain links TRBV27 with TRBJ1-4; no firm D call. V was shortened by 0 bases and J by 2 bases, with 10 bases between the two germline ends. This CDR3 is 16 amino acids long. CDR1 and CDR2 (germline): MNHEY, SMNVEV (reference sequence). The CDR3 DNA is TGTGCCAGCAGTTTATCCCCCGCGGCTACTAATGAAAAACTGTTTTTT. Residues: CASSLSPAATNEKLFF.

CDR3 in amino acids: CASSYPRGHEKLFF. The CDR3 DNA follows: TGTGCCAGCAGTTATCCCAGGGGGCATGAAAAACTGTTTTTT. The chain has TRBV6-8 and TRBJ1-4, with 8 bases fitting TRBD1. The CDR3 sequence is 14 residues long. V shed 3 bases, J shed 6 bases, and the junction held 3 bases outside the gene matches. Per germline, CDR1 MNHGY and CDR2 SAAAGT.